A selection of T cell receptor beta chains follows, all from one sample in a study of control samples from healthy donors and cancer patients. Repertoires were generated with immunoSEQ multiplex PCR, while TCRdb's copy carries only in-frame clones and drops some. The sample has 150,000 to 200,000 clones, 70% to 90% seen once. The specimen sequenced was blood. These receptors originate from a woman in her 30s in good health. Both conserved end residues are part of each CDR3. D genes are given only for firm matches. Some rows have no size entry. The others give once, few or many, or a class for an expanded clone.

J gene: TRBJ2-3
V gene: TRBV20-1
D gene: NA
clone size: NA
CDR3 DNA: TGCAGTGCTAGTGGGGGCTTCACAGATACGCAGTATTTT
CDR3 protein: CSASGGFTDTQYF

J gene: TRBJ1-2
V gene: TRBV11-1
D gene: NA
clone size: NA
CDR3 DNA: TGTGCCAGCAGCTTAGAAGCTAACTATGGCTACACCTTC
CDR3 protein: CASSLEANYGYTF

J gene: TRBJ1-2
V gene: TRBV10-3
D gene: NA
clone size: NA
CDR3 DNA: TGTGCCCACGGGGAGGGCAGCTTAGACTATGGCTACACCTTC
CDR3 protein: CAHGEGSLDYGYTF

J gene: TRBJ2-3
V gene: TRBV5-6
D gene: NA
clone size: NA
CDR3 DNA: TGTGCCAGCAGCTTCCCAAGAGATACGCAGTATTTT
CDR3 protein: CASSFPRDTQYF

J gene: TRBJ1-5
V gene: TRBV6-5
D gene: TRBD1
clone size: NA
CDR3 DNA: TGTGCCAGCAGCGAGACAGGGGGGAGCAATCAGCCCCAGCATTTT
CDR3 protein: CASSETGGSNQPQHF

J gene: TRBJ2-3
V gene: TRBV4-1
D gene: TRBD1
clone size: NA
CDR3 DNA: TGCGCCAGCAGCCGACAGGGCCTTCAGACGCAGTATTTT
CDR3 protein: CASSRQGLQTQYF

J gene: TRBJ2-7
V gene: TRBV19
D gene: NA
clone size: NA
CDR3 DNA: TGTGCCAGTCGGGGGAGCCGCCTAAACTCCTACGAGCAGTACTTC
CDR3 protein: CASRGSRLNSYEQYF

J gene: TRBJ1-2
V gene: TRBV7-2
D gene: TRBD1
clone size: NA
CDR3 DNA: TGTGCCAGCAGCCTAGTTGGGACAGGGTCGAGGGGTGGCTACACCTTC
CDR3 protein: CASSLVGTGSRGGYTF

J gene: TRBJ2-4
V gene: TRBV11-2
D gene: NA
clone size: NA
CDR3 DNA: TGTGCCAGCAGCTTCGCCGGGAGTCCGGGGGACATTCAGTACTTC
CDR3 protein: CASSFAGSPGDIQYF

J gene: TRBJ1-2
V gene: TRBV19
D gene: TRBD1
clone size: NA
CDR3 DNA: TGTGCCAGTAGTTCAACGGACAGGGGGCTTAACTATGGCTACACCTTC
CDR3 protein: CASSSTDRGLNYGYTF

J gene: TRBJ2-1
V gene: TRBV19
D gene: NA
clone size: NA
CDR3 DNA: TGTGCCAGTAGTAGCCAGTCCAACAATGAGCAGTTCTTC
CDR3 protein: CASSSQSNNEQFF

J gene: TRBJ2-5
V gene: TRBV20-1
D gene: NA
clone size: few
CDR3 DNA: TGCAGTGCAAGTGGGGCCAGGGGATCGAAAGAGACCCAGTACTTC
CDR3 protein: CSASGARGSKETQYF

J gene: TRBJ2-7
V gene: TRBV3-1/TRBV3-2
D gene: NA
clone size: NA
CDR3 DNA: TGTGCCAGCAGCCCAGGACCGGGCACGACCTACGAGCAGTACTTC
CDR3 protein: CASSPGPGTTYEQYF

J gene: TRBJ2-6
V gene: TRBV3-1/TRBV3-2
D gene: NA
clone size: NA
CDR3 DNA: TGTGCCAGCAGCGAATCTGGGGCCAACGTCCTGACTTTC
CDR3 protein: CASSESGANVLTF